The 11 T cell receptor beta chains in this list originate from one sample, sequenced in a study of blood T cell repertoires in COVID-19. The assay was immunoSEQ multiplex PCR, and TCRdb's table has in-frame clones only and misses some. This sample has 400,000 or so clones, with approximately 91% found just once. The sample consisted of PBMCs or T cells enriched from blood (not recorded which). These receptors were obtained from a woman in her forties with acute COVID-19.

This chain joins TRBV19 and TRBJ1-2, with 9 bases fitting TRBD1. This CDR3 region has 13 residues. Per germline, CDR1 LNHDA and CDR2 SQIVND (reference sequence). V was clipped by 10 bases and J by 5 bases; unmatched bases: 8. The CDR3 region is CATPRQGGYGYTF. The DNA for the CDR3 is TGTGCCACTCCCCGACAGGGGGGATATGGCTACACCTTC. Full variable domain (missing parts from reference TRBV19 and TRBJ1-2): DGGITQSPKYLFRKEGQNVTLSCEQNLNHDAMYWYRQDPGQGLRLIYYSQIVNDFQKGDIAEGYSVSREKKESFPLTVTSAQKNPTAFYLCATPRQGGYGYTFGSGTRLTVV.

V and J are TRBV7-6 and TRBJ1-4; TRBD1 might be the D (5 bases). V shed 4 bases and J shed 6 bases, with 18 bases lying between them. The CDR3 length is 16 residues. The germline gives CDR1 SGHVS, CDR2 FNYEAQ. Written as DNA, the CDR3 is TGTGCCAGCAGCTCAGCCTCCCGGGGGTGGCATGAAAAACTGTTTTTT. Its protein is CASSSASRGWHEKLFF.

The genes are TRBV24-1 and TRBJ2-3; 8 bases are a match to TRBD1. The trim removed 4 bases at V and 5 bases at J, leaving 13 bases unmatched. The length of the CDR3 is 17 residues. Germline loops: CDR1 KGHDR, CDR2 SFDVKD. The CDR3 protein is CATSDVRTGSGLDTQYF. The CDR3 nucleotides are TGTGCCACCAGTGACGTTCGGACAGGGTCGGGATTAGATACGCAGTATTTT.

This rearrangement joins TRBV23-1 to TRBJ2-2; TRBD1 aligns across 8 bases. TRBV23-1 is labeled an ORF, and its function is uncertain. The CDR3 length is 16 residues. Trimming cost V 3 bases and J 5 bases; bases outside gene matches: 8. CDR3 protein: CASSQEDRGQTGELFF. CDR3 nucleotides: TGCGCCAGCAGTCAGGAAGACAGGGGTCAAACCGGGGAGCTGTTTTTT.

The chain links TRBV6-5 to TRBJ1-5, with D perhaps TRBD1 (6 bases). The CDR3 covers 14 residues. Germline V CDR1 and CDR2: MNHEY, SVGAGI. V lost 4 bases and J lost 0, with 7 bases in between. The CDR3 loop reads CASSSRGSNQPQHF. The CDR3 nucleotides are TGTGCCAGCAGTTCCAGGGGTAGCAATCAGCCCCAGCATTTT.

This chain uses TRBV24-1 with TRBJ2-3; 8 positions agree with TRBD1. CDR3 length: 17 amino acids. CDR1 is KGHDR and CDR2 is SFDVKD in the germline V gene. The V and J ends lost 3 bases and 1 base, in that order; junction bases with no gene match: 8. This chain's CDR3 is CATSDPHRGVGTDTQYF. The CDR3 DNA sequence: TGTGCCACCAGTGATCCCCACAGGGGGGTCGGCACAGATACGCAGTATTTT.

The genes are TRBV19 and TRBJ1-1, with D possibly TRBD1 on 6 matching bases. Germline assignment: CDR1 LNHDA and CDR2 SQIVND (reference sequence). This CDR3 comprises 16 residues. V was shortened by 6 bases and J by 0 bases, with 17 bases between the two germline ends. The CDR3: CASRGDTGNLNTEAFF. The CDR3 DNA reads as TGTGCCAGTAGGGGAGACACAGGGAATCTGAACACTGAAGCTTTCTTT.

The chain links TRBV19 to TRBJ1-5, with 8 bases that match TRBD1. The CDR3 extends over 14 amino acids. With 5 bases clipped from V and 6 bases from J, the junction kept 6 bases outside the gene matches. From germline, CDR1 is LNHDA and CDR2 SQIVND (reference sequence). CDR3 in amino acids: CASSPDREIQPQHF. The CDR3 region has the DNA TGTGCCAGTAGTCCGGACAGGGAAATTCAGCCCCAGCATTTT.

The V call is TRBV21-1, the J call TRBJ2-7; TRBD1 was called by the table and not checked on the DNA. TRBV21-1 is labeled a pseudogene. CDR3 length: 15 residues. CDR3 in amino acids: CASSKGARSRNEQYF. DNA for the CDR3: TGTGCCAGCAGCAAAGGGGCCAGGTCCAGGAACGAGCAGTACTTC.

The chain is built from TRBV7-9 and TRBJ2-5; D perhaps matches TRBD1 (5 bases). Trimming removed 3 bases from V and 7 bases from J, with 12 bases in between. The CDR3 is made up of 13 amino acids. Germline V gene lookup returns CDR1 SEHNR and CDR2 FQNEAQ (reference sequence). The CDR3 nucleotides read TGTGCCAGCAGCTTCCAAGGGGAAGGGACCCAGTACTTC. Translation gives CASSFQGEGTQYF.

The chain has TRBV27 and TRBJ1-2, with D hard to call. V was trimmed by 6 bases and J by 5 bases, leaving 13 bases between them. CDR1 and CDR2 from the germline V gene are MNHEY and SMNVEV (reference sequence). The CDR3 loop spans 13 amino acids. CDR3 nucleotide sequence: TGTGCCAGCAGCCTATGGGCAGAGTATGGCTACACCTTC. Protein sequence: CASSLWAEYGYTF.